Shown below are 17 T cell receptor beta chains from a single sample sequenced in a study of cytomegalovirus exposure and HLA in healthy donors. Amplification used 60 Vbeta primers and 13 Jbeta primers. The data were produced by immunoSEQ multiplex PCR, yet TCRdb's version contains in-frame clones alone and is incomplete. The sample lists over 85,000 clones, 76% occurring once. The sequenced material came from PBMCs. Receptors were obtained from a middle-aged man in good health and CMV-seronegative.

The chain uses TRBV10-2 and TRBJ2-1; 14 bases are a match to TRBD2. V was pared by 5 bases and J by 9 bases, with 6 bases of the junction left unmatched. Germline V gene lookup returns CDR1 WSHSY and CDR2 SAAADI. The CDR3 has 15 residues. CDR3 sequence: CASSPAGLAGVEQFF. CDR3 nucleotide sequence: TGCGCCAGCAGTCCCGCGGGACTAGCGGGAGTTGAGCAGTTCTTC.

This chain connects TRBV14 to TRBJ2-5, with TRBD2 matching over 13 bases. The CDR3 length is 18 residues. Germline assignment: CDR1 SGHDN and CDR2 FVKESK. V trimming: 0 bases; J trimming: 2 bases; junction bases outside the gene matches: 6. The CDR3 DNA reads TGTGCCAGCAGCCAAGAAGGGCGACTAGCGGGGGGTCAAGAGACCCAGTACTTC. It yields the protein CASSQEGRLAGGQETQYF.

This chain joins TRBV4-2 and TRBJ2-7; D is ambiguous. The germline V gene encodes CDR1 LGHNA and CDR2 YNFKEQ. This CDR3 is built from 13 residues. V shed 0 bases and J shed 5 bases, with 8 bases lying between them. Here the CDR3 reads CASSQERHDEQYF. CDR3 bases: TGTGCCAGCAGCCAAGAGAGGCACGACGAGCAGTACTTC.

This chain uses TRBV29-1 with TRBJ2-1, with 11 positions matching TRBD2. CDR3 length: 15 amino acids. Losses at the gene ends were 6 bases for V and 5 bases for J; bases not matched to a gene: 9. Germline values: CDR1 SQVTM, CDR2 ANQGSEA. CDR3 residues: CSVGPPGLADNEQFF. The CDR3 DNA reads TGCAGCGTGGGCCCCCCGGGACTAGCGGACAATGAGCAGTTCTTC.

The genes are TRBV28 and TRBJ1-5; TRBD1 aligns across 9 bases. The CDR3 sequence is 13 residues long. In germline, CDR1 is MDHEN, CDR2 SYDVKM. V lost 7 bases, J lost 6 bases, and 4 bases stayed unmatched. The CDR3 reads CASNTGGVQPQHF. CDR3 DNA: TGTGCCAGCAATACAGGGGGCGTTCAGCCCCAGCATTTT.

The rearrangement links TRBV7-2 to TRBJ1-2; 9 nucleotides match TRBD1. V was clipped by 5 bases and J by 5 bases; unmatched bases: 12. The CDR3 sequence is 16 residues long. The germline V gene encodes CDR1 SGHTA and CDR2 FQGNSA. The CDR3, as DNA: TGTGCCAGCAGCGGAGACAGGGGGTTGGCTATTTATGGCTACACCTTC. Translating gives CASSGDRGLAIYGYTF.

The gene calls are TRBV19 and TRBJ2-1, with 9 bases fitting TRBD2. In germline, CDR1 is LNHDA, CDR2 SQIVND (reference sequence). The CDR3 has 16 amino acids. Losses at the gene ends were 5 bases for V and 10 bases for J; bases not matched to a gene: 15. CDR3 protein: CASSPLAGARGREQFF. The CDR3 DNA reads TGTGCCAGTAGTCCGTTAGCGGGAGCGAGAGGAAGGGAGCAGTTCTTC. Full variable domain (rest looked up from reference TRBV19 and TRBJ2-1): DGGITQSPKYLFRKEGQNVTLSCEQNLNHDAMYWYRQDPGQGLRLIYYSQIVNDFQKGDIAEGYSVSREKKESFPLTVTSAQKNPTAFYLCASSPLAGARGREQFFGPGTRLTVL.

V and J are TRBV5-1 and TRBJ2-7; a weak D match, TRBD1 (5 bases). V was clipped by 8 bases and J by 3 bases, with 9 bases between them. Germline CDR1 SGHRS, CDR2 YFSETQ. CDR3 length equals 11 residues. Here the CDR3 reads CARDRDYEQYF. DNA for the CDR3: TGCGCCAGAGACAGAGACTACGAGCAGTACTTC. The full variable domain, with the rest looked up from reference TRBV5-1 and TRBJ2-7, is KAGVTQTPRYLIKTRGQQVTLSCSPISGHRSVSWYQQTPGQGLQFLFEYFSETQRNKGNFPGRFSGRQFSNSRSEMNVSTLELGDSALYLCARDRDYEQYFGPGTRLTVT.

The gene calls are TRBV5-1 and TRBJ2-3; no reliable D call. The V end lost 2 bases, the J end lost 6 bases, and 7 bases lay between the germline ends. Germline assignment: CDR1 SGHRS and CDR2 YFSETQ. CDR3 length equals 12 residues. CDR3 in amino acids: CASSFRDDTQYF. Here the CDR3 DNA reads TGCGCCAGCAGCTTTAGAGATGATACGCAGTATTTT.

V and J are TRBV7-2 and TRBJ1-1; D perhaps matches TRBD1 (5 bases). Looked up from germline, CDR1 is SGHTA and CDR2 is FQGNSA. The CDR3 length is 16 residues. The ends were cut back, 1 base at V and 0 bases at J, with 12 bases in the middle. CDR3 loop: CASSLGIGVMNTEAFF. CDR3 bases: TGTGCCAGCAGCTTAGGTATAGGGGTTATGAACACTGAAGCTTTCTTT.

Points on this clone: One junction end does not reproduce the germline sequence, and a read error may be involved. This sequence joins TRBV7-9 and TRBJ2-7, with 8 bases that match TRBD1. The V gene's germline CDR1 is SEHNR and CDR2 FQNEAQ (reference sequence). This CDR3 contains 12 residues. The CDR3 sequence: CSSIEGTGEQYF. The CDR3, as DNA: TGTTCCAGCATAGAGGGGACAGGCGAGCAGTACTTC.

The chain combines TRBV7-2 with TRBJ1-1; D not certain. CDR1 and CDR2 from the germline V gene are SGHTA and FQGNSA. Trimming took off 3 bases at V and 0 bases at J, with 11 bases between the two ends. The CDR3 length is 15 residues. CDR3 coding DNA: TGTGCCAGCAGCTTTGACAAACAAGTGAACACTGAAGCTTTCTTT. Translated: CASSFDKQVNTEAFF. Based on the CDR3 plus reference TRBV7-2 and TRBJ1-1, the full variable domain is GAGVSQSPSNKVTEKGKDVELRCDPISGHTALYWYRQSLGQGLEFLIYFQGNSAPDKSGLPSDRFSAERTGGSVSTLTIQRTQQEDSAVYLCASSFDKQVNTEAFFGQGTRLTVV.

The chain uses TRBV7-6 and TRBJ2-1; weak D call: TRBD2 (5 bases). Between the trimmed V and J ends, which lost 2 bases and 4 bases, there was a span of 9 bases. This CDR3 contains 14 residues. Germline CDR1 and CDR2: SGHVS and FNYEAQ. The CDR3 reads CASSLLAGYNEQFF. CDR3 coding DNA: TGTGCCAGCAGCTTACTTGCGGGTTACAATGAGCAGTTCTTC.

A note on this clone: Germline is not matched at one junction end, which may reflect a read error. The rearrangement joins TRBV11-2 to TRBJ2-7, with TRBD2 identical over 7 bases. The CDR3 loop spans 17 amino acids. Germline CDR1 SGHAT, CDR2 FQNNGV. CDR3 residues: CASSPAKLARKTYVQYF. The CDR3 nucleotides read TGTGCCAGCAGCCCGGCAAAACTAGCGAGAAAAACATACGTGCAGTACTTC.

In this sample, this clone turned up once. The chain has TRBV7-2 and TRBJ1-5; no definite D call. The V gene's germline CDR1 is SGHTA and CDR2 FQGNSA. Trimming shortened V by 6 bases and J by 1 base, and 7 bases separated the two germline ends. The CDR3 extends over 13 amino acids. The CDR3 DNA reads as TGTGCCAGCAGATCCCAGAGCAATCAGCCCCAGCATTTT. Translation gives CASRSQSNQPQHF.

The chain is built from TRBV18 and TRBJ2-2; TRBD2 matches at 8 bases. In germline, CDR1 is KGHSH, CDR2 LQKENI. With 5 bases clipped from V and 2 bases from J, the junction kept 10 bases outside the gene matches. The CDR3 runs to 17 residues. The CDR3 sequence: CASSILRGGSNTGELFF. The DNA for the CDR3 is TGTGCCAGCTCAATCCTTCGGGGGGGCAGCAACACCGGGGAGCTGTTTTTT. The variable domain in full, with the rest retrieved from reference TRBV18 and TRBJ2-2, is NAGVMQNPRHLVRRRGQEARLRCSPMKGHSHVYWYRQLPEEGLKFMVYLQKENIIDESGMPKERFSAEFPKEGPSILRIQQVVRGDSAAYFCASSILRGGSNTGELFFGEGSRLTVL.

The J gene is TRBJ1-2, the V gene TRBV14, with TRBD1 as a possible D gene (5 bases). V was clipped by 0 bases and J by 7 bases, with 9 bases between them. The V gene's germline CDR1 is SGHDN and CDR2 FVKESK. The CDR3 contains 13 residues. The DNA for the CDR3 is TGTGCCAGCAGCCAAGATCTGACAGTTGGCTACACCTTC. This encodes CASSQDLTVGYTF.